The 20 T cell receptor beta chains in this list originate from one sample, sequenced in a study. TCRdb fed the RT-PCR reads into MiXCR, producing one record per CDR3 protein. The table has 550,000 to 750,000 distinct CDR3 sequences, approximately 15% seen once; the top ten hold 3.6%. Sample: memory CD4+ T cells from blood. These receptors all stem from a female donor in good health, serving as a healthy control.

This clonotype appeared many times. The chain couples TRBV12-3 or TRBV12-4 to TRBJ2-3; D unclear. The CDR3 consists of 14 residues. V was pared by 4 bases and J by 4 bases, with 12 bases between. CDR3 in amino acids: CASSYGLSADTQYF. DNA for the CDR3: TGTGCCAGCAGTTATGGTCTGAGTGCAGATACGCAGTATTTT.

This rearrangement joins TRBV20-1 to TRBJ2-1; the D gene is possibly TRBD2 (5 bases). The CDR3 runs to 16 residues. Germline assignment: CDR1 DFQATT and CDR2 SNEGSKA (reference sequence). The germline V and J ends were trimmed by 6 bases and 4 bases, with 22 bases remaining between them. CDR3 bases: TGCAGTGCCCACACCTCGGACTCGCTGACGTACAATGAGCAGTTCTTC. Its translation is CSAHTSDSLTYNEQFF.

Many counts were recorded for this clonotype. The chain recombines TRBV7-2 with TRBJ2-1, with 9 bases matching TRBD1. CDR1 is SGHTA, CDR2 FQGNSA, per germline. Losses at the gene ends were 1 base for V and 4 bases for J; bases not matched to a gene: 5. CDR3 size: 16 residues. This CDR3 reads CASSLVGTGPYNEQFF. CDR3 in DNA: TGTGCCAGCAGCTTAGTTGGGACAGGGCCATACAATGAGCAGTTCTTC.

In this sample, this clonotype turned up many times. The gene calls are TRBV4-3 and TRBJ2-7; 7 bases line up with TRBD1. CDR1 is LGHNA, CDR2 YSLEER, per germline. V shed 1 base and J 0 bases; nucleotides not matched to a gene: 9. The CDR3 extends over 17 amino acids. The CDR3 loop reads CASSQAMSTGLSYEQYF. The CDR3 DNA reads TGCGCCAGCAGCCAAGCAATGTCGACAGGGCTCTCCTACGAGCAGTACTTC.

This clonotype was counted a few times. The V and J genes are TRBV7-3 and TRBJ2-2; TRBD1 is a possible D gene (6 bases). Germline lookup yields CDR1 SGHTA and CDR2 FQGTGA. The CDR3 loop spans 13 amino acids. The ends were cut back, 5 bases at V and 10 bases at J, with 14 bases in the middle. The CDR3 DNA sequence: TGTGCCAGCAGCCCCACACAGGGTGTGGAGCTGTTTTTT. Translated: CASSPTQGVELFF.

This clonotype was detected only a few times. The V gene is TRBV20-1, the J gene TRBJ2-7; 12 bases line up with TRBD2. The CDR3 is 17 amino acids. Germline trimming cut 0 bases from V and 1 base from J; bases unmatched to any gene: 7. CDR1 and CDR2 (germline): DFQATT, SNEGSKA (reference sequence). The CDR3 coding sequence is TGCAGTGCTAGAGATTTACGGCTAGCGGGAGGGTCCTACGAGCAGTACTTC. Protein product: CSARDLRLAGGSYEQYF.

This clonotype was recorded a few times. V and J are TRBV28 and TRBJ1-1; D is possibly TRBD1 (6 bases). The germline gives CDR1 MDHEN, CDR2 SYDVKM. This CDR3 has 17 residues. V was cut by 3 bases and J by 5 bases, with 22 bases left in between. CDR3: CASSLTLNVGGATEAFF. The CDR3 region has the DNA TGTGCCAGCAGTTTGACCCTGAACGTCGGGGGGGCAACTGAAGCTTTCTTT.

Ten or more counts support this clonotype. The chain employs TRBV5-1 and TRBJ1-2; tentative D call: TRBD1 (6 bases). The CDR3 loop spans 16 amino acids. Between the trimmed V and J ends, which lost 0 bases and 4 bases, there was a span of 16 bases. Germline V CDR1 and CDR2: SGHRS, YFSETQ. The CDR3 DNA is TGCGCCAGCAGCTTGGAGTTCCCGGGGGCGGTCTATGGCTACACCTTC. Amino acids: CASSLEFPGAVYGYTF.

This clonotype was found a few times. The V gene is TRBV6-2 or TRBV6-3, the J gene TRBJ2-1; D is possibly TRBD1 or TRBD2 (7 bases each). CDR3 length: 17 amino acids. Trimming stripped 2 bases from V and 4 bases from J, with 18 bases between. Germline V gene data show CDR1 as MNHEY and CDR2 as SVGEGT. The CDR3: CASSYGRGQGLYNEQFF. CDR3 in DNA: TGTGCCAGCAGTTACGGGAGGGGGCAGGGGTTGTACAATGAGCAGTTCTTC.

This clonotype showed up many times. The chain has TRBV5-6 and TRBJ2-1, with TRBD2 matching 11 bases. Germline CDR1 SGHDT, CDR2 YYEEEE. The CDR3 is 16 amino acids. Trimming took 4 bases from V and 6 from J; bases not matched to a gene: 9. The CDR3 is CASSLPGLAASNEQFF. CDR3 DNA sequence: TGTGCCAGCAGCCTACCGGGACTAGCGGCTTCCAATGAGCAGTTCTTC.

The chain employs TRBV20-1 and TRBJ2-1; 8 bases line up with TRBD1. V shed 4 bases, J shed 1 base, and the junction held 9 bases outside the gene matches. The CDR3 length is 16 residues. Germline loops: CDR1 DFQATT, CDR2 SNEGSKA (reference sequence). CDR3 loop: CSANQRQGKSYNEQFF. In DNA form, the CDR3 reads TGCAGTGCTAACCAGAGACAGGGGAAATCCTACAATGAGCAGTTCTTC.

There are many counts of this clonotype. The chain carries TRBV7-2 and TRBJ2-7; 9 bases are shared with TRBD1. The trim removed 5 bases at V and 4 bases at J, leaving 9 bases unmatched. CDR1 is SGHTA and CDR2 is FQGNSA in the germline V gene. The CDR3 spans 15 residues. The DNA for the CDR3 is TGTGCCAGCAGCCTGGGGACAGGGAAGGGATACGAGCAGTACTTC. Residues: CASSLGTGKGYEQYF.

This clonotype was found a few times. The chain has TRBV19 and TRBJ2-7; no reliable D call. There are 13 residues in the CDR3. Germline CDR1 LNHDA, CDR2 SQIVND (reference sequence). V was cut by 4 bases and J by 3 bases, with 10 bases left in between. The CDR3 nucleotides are TGTGCCAGTAGTACCGTCCCCCTCTACGAGCAGTACTTC. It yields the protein CASSTVPLYEQYF.

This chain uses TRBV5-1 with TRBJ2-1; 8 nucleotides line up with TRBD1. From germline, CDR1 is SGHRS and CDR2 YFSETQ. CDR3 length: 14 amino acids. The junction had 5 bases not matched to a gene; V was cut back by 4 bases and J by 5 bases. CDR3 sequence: CASSRGTGHNEQFF. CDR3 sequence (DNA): TGCGCCAGCAGCCGGGGGACAGGCCACAATGAGCAGTTCTTC.

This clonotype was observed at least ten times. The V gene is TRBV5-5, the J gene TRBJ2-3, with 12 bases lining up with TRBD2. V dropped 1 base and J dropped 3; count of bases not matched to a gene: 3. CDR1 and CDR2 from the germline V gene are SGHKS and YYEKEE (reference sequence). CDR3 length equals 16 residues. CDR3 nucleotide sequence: TGTGCCAGCAGCTTGACGACTAGCGGGAGAACAGATACGCAGTATTTT. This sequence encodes CASSLTTSGRTDTQYF.

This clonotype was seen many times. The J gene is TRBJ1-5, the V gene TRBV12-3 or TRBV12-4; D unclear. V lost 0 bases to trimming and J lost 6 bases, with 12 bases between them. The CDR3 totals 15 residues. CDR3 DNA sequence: TGTGCCAGCAGTTTAGCGCACTCCGATGGTCAGCCCCAGCATTTT. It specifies CASSLAHSDGQPQHF.

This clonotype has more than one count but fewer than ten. CDR3 residues: CASSLRGRTVSTVADTQYF. The CDR3 nucleotides read TGTGCCAGCAGTTTACGGGGGAGGACAGTCTCAACGGTGGCAGATACGCAGTATTTT. V and J are TRBV28 and TRBJ2-3; D might be TRBD1 or TRBD2, each matching 6 bases. Trimming removed 2 bases at V and 4 bases at J, with 25 bases between. The length of the CDR3 is 19 residues. From germline, CDR1 is MDHEN and CDR2 SYDVKM.

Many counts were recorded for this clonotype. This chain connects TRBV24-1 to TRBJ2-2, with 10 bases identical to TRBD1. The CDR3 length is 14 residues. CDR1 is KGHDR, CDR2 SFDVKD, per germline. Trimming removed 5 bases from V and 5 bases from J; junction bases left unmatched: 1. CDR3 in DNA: TGTGCCACCAGTGGACAGGGGGCGACCGGGGAGCTGTTTTTT. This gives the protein CATSGQGATGELFF.

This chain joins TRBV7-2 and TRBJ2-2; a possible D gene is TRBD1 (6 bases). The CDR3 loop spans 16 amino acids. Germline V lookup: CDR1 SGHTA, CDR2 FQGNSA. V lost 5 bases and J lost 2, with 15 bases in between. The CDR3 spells CASSNLGTTNTGELFF. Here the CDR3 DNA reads TGTGCCAGCAGCAACCTAGGGACAACAAACACCGGGGAGCTGTTTTTT.

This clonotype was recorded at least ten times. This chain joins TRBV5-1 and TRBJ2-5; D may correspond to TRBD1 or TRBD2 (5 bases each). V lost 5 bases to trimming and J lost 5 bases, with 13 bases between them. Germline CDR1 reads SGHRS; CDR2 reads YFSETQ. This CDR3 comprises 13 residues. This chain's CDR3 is CASSTGGGETQYF. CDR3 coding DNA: TGCGCCAGCAGTACTGGGGGTGGGGAGACCCAGTACTTC.